The 9 T cell receptor beta chains presented below share a single source sample, sequenced in a study of chemoradiotherapy in HPV16-positive cancers. Data came from immunoSEQ multiplex PCR; TCRdb stores just in-frame clones and leaves some out. The repertoire holds roughly 21,000 clones, with about 86% as singletons. The sample was blood, taken from a patient who underwent chemoradiotherapy. These receptors all come from a human donor with HPV-associated anogenital cancer.

The chain joins TRBV7-6 to TRBJ2-6; D possibly corresponds to TRBD2 (6 bases). Germline V gene sequence: CDR1 SGHVS, CDR2 FNYEAQ. V lost 2 bases and J lost 0, with 17 bases in between. CDR3 length: 19 residues. CDR3 in DNA: TGTGCCAGCAGCTTAAGTTGGGACTTTCCACTCTCTGGGGCCAACGTCCTGACTTTC. The encoded protein is CASSLSWDFPLSGANVLTF.

The J gene is TRBJ2-1, the V gene TRBV5-1, with TRBD2 as a possible D gene (5 bases). This CDR3 is built from 15 residues. Per germline, CDR1 SGHRS and CDR2 YFSETQ. The V and J ends lost 2 bases and 8 bases respectively, with 17 bases between them. In DNA, the CDR3 is TGCGCCAGCAGCTTACAGCGCCTCGGGAACGATGAGCAGTTCTTC. This gives the protein CASSLQRLGNDEQFF.

This chain uses TRBV18 with TRBJ1-4; D perhaps matches TRBD1 (5 bases). CDR1 and CDR2 (germline): KGHSH, LQKENI. This CDR3 is 16 amino acids long. Trimming cost V 6 bases and J 7 bases, with 21 bases left between them. The CDR3 sequence: CASSSQAGKGSEKLFF. The CDR3 nucleotides are TGTGCCAGCTCCTCGCAGGCAGGGAAAGGAAGTGAAAAACTGTTTTTT.

The chain is built from TRBV5-1 and TRBJ2-7; 12 positions match TRBD1. The V gene's germline CDR1 is SGHRS and CDR2 YFSETQ. The V gene end was trimmed by 2 bases and the J gene end by 0 bases; junction bases not matched to a gene: 9. The CDR3 spans 18 residues. The CDR3 region has the DNA TGCGCCAGCAGCTTCGGGGGACAGGGGGCAGAGTTCTCCTACGAGCAGTACTTC. Residues: CASSFGGQGAEFSYEQYF.

The chain joins TRBV4-3 to TRBJ2-7; 7 nucleotides line up with TRBD1. V lost 4 bases to trimming and J lost 1 base; unmatched junction nucleotides: 4. The CDR3 spans 14 residues. Looked up from germline, CDR1 is LGHNA and CDR2 is YSLEER. CDR3 region: CASSPTGMSYEQYF. The CDR3 nucleotides are TGCGCCAGCAGCCCGACAGGGATGTCCTACGAGCAGTACTTC.

The chain uses TRBV4-2 and TRBJ1-2; the match to TRBD1 covers 12 bases. The germline V gene encodes CDR1 LGHNA and CDR2 YNFKEQ. CDR3 length: 15 residues. The V segment lost 3 bases and the J segment 7 bases; nucleotides outside the gene matches: 6. This chain's CDR3 is CASSQWGQGAGGYTF. CDR3 nucleotides: TGTGCCAGCAGCCAGTGGGGACAGGGGGCGGGTGGCTACACCTTC.

This chain connects TRBV18 to TRBJ1-2; tentatively, D is TRBD1 (5 bases). In germline, CDR1 is KGHSH, CDR2 LQKENI. V was shortened by 6 bases and J by 0 bases, with 8 bases between the two germline ends. This CDR3 has 13 residues. In DNA form, the CDR3 reads TGTGCCAGCTCCTGGGGGGCTAACTATGGCTACACCTTC. Residues: CASSWGANYGYTF.

The J gene is TRBJ2-2, the V gene TRBV7-3; maybe TRBD2 (5 bases). The length of the CDR3 is 15 residues. V dropped 0 bases and J dropped 2 bases, with 7 bases sitting between them. Germline V gives CDR1 SGHTA, CDR2 FQGTGA. The CDR3 bases are TGTGCCAGCAGCTTAACTAGCGCAAACACCGGGGAGCTGTTTTTT. Residues: CASSLTSANTGELFF.

This chain joins TRBV18 and TRBJ2-5; TRBD1 matches at 11 bases. V lost 2 bases, J lost 4 bases, and 0 bases stayed unmatched. Germline CDR1 is KGHSH and CDR2 is LQKENI. The CDR3 extends over 14 amino acids. The CDR3 here is CASSPGTGGETQYF. CDR3 nucleotide sequence: TGTGCCAGCTCACCAGGGACAGGGGGAGAGACCCAGTACTTC.